This T cell receptor beta chain was found in a study of control samples from healthy donors and cancer patients. Trimming removed 2 bases from V and 1 base from J, with 5 bases in between. This CDR3 has 13 amino acids. Germline loops: CDR1 ENHRY, CDR2 SYGVKD. Clones were sequenced by immunoSEQ multiplex PCR, and TCRdb holds only the in-frame ones, with some missing. The data contain tens of thousands of clones, around 90% of them singletons. The sequenced sample was PBMCs. The gene calls are TRBV10-3 and TRBJ2-5, with D unclear. The clonotype was recovered from a woman aged 55-69 years with head and neck cancer. The CDR3 here is CAISEGSQETQYF. The CDR3 nucleotides read TGTGCCATCAGTGAGGGCAGCCAAGAGACCCAGTACTTC.